Listed here are 20 T cell receptor beta chains from one sample, sequenced in a study of lymphopenia after photon versus proton radiotherapy. Some clones are missing from TCRdb's copy, which holds only in-frame ones; the method was immunoSEQ multiplex PCR. The sample lists around 150,000 clones; about nine tenths were seen once. Sequencing was performed on peripheral blood, taken from a patient treated with photon-based radiotherapy. The receptors were gathered from a man aged 50-60 years with gastric cancer.

The chain recombines TRBV29-1 with TRBJ2-3; D not resolved. The germline V gene encodes CDR1 SQVTM and CDR2 ANQGSEA. This CDR3 contains 12 residues. V lost 4 bases, J lost 0 bases, and 5 bases lay in between. CDR3 DNA: TGCAGCGTTGCCACTAGCACAGATACGCAGTATTTT. This gives the protein CSVATSTDTQYF.

This clone has just one count. The V and J genes are TRBV7-6 and TRBJ2-1; TRBD2 aligns across 13 bases. The trim removed 5 bases at V and 6 bases at J, leaving 10 bases unmatched. The CDR3 covers 17 residues. From germline, CDR1 is SGHVS and CDR2 FNYEAQ. CDR3 protein: CASSLGLAGEVSNEQFF. CDR3 coding DNA: TGTGCCAGCAGCCTTGGACTAGCGGGAGAAGTAAGCAATGAGCAGTTCTTC. Combining the CDR3 with reference TRBV7-6 and TRBJ2-1 gives the whole variable domain GAGVSQSPRYKVTKRGQDVALRCDPISGHVSLYWYRQALGQGPEFLTYFNYEAQQDKSGLPNDRFSAERPEGSISTLTIQRTEQRDSAMYRCASSLGLAGEVSNEQFFGPGTRLTVL.

This chain uses TRBV19 with TRBJ1-4; D possibly corresponds to TRBD1 (5 bases). Germline loops: CDR1 LNHDA, CDR2 SQIVND (reference sequence). V was shortened by 4 bases and J by 6 bases, with 12 bases between the two germline ends. The CDR3 has 14 residues. In DNA form, the CDR3 reads TGTGCCAGTAGTACCACAGGCGGGGATGAAAAACTGTTTTTT. The encoded protein is CASSTTGGDEKLFF.

The CDR3 DNA reads as TGTGCCAGCAGTCCTTATCCGACGGGAGGGCCGGGAGATACGCAGTATTTT. Amino acids: CASSPYPTGGPGDTQYF. The chain carries TRBV28 and TRBJ2-3; 8 bases match TRBD2. The CDR3 covers 17 residues. Germline V gene data show CDR1 as MDHEN and CDR2 as SYDVKM. The V gene end was trimmed by 5 bases and the J gene end by 5 bases; junction bases not matched to a gene: 15.

V usage is TRBV28 and J usage is TRBJ1-5; no reliable D call. The length of the CDR3 is 14 residues. Trimming removed 6 bases at V and 1 base at J, with 10 bases between. CDR1 is MDHEN, CDR2 SYDVKM, per germline. The CDR3 sequence: CASSRLGSNQPQHF. CDR3 in DNA: TGTGCCAGCAGCCGACTCGGGAGCAATCAGCCCCAGCATTTT.

The chain couples TRBV5-5 to TRBJ1-2; perhaps TRBD1 as D (6 bases). The CDR3 is 19 amino acids. CDR1 is SGHKS and CDR2 is YYEKEE in the germline V gene (reference sequence). Between the trimmed V and J ends, which lost 2 bases and 6 bases, there was a span of 29 bases. The CDR3 protein is CASSFKVSPSRDTEDGYTF. The CDR3 DNA follows: TGTGCCAGCAGCTTTAAAGTGTCTCCTTCCAGGGACACAGAGGATGGCTACACCTTC.

The rearrangement links TRBV27 to TRBJ2-1; D possibly corresponds to TRBD2 (6 bases). Germline loops: CDR1 MNHEY, CDR2 SMNVEV (reference sequence). The CDR3 contains 17 residues. Trimming shortened V by 6 bases and J by 7 bases, and 25 bases separated the two germline ends. CDR3 sequence: CASSLLLRWEERNEQFF. The CDR3 DNA follows: TGTGCCAGCAGCCTACTCCTTCGGTGGGAGGAACGGAATGAGCAGTTCTTC.

Turning to this clone: The CDR3 carries no conserved terminal phenylalanine or tryptophan, so it likely arises from a read error. No DNA is shown, since the ends of the CDR3 on it are uncertain; the CDR3 is the one TCRdb lists. The chain has TRBV11-3 and TRBJ1-2; the listed D gene, TRBD1, was not tested against the DNA. Germline V gene sequence: CDR1 SGHNT, CDR2 YENEEA. The CDR3 length is 9 residues, termini included. CDR3 in amino acids: CASSGGQGV.

This chain connects TRBV6-6 to TRBJ2-5; 9 bases are shared with TRBD2. In germline, CDR1 is MNHNY, CDR2 SVGAGI (reference sequence). The CDR3 is 16 residues long. J lost 1 base, V lost 5 bases, and 8 bases had no gene match. The DNA for the CDR3 is TGTGCCAGCAGTCTAAATTTAGCGGGGGTCCAAGAGACCCAGTACTTC. Protein sequence: CASSLNLAGVQETQYF.

The chain couples TRBV6-5 to TRBJ2-5; D unclear. The CDR3 length is 13 residues. Trimming left V 5 bases short and J 4 bases short, with 11 bases between. CDR1 and CDR2 from the germline V gene are MNHEY and SVGAGI. In nucleotides, the CDR3 is TGTGCCAGCAGTAACGGAGCGCGAGAGACCCAGTACTTC. Amino acids: CASSNGARETQYF.

The chain combines TRBV30 with TRBJ1-2, with D unresolved. CDR1 is GTSNPN and CDR2 is SVGIG in the germline V gene (reference sequence). The V gene lost 3 bases and the J gene lost 4 bases, with 6 bases spanning the gap. This CDR3 spans 11 amino acids. This chain's CDR3 is CAWRETYGYTF. The CDR3 DNA follows: TGTGCCTGGAGAGAGACCTATGGCTACACCTTC.

The chain combines TRBV5-5 with TRBJ2-5; D is ambiguous. This CDR3 is built from 11 residues. Germline CDR1 SGHKS, CDR2 YYEKEE (reference sequence). The germline V and J ends were trimmed by 4 bases and 4 bases, with 5 bases remaining between them. Written as DNA, the CDR3 is TGTGCCAGCAGCGACCCAGAGACCCAGTACTTC. Amino acids: CASSDPETQYF.

The gene calls are TRBV19 and TRBJ1-4; TRBD1 is a possible D gene (6 bases). The germline gives CDR1 LNHDA, CDR2 SQIVND (reference sequence). With 8 bases removed from V and 7 bases from J, the gap between germline ends came to 11 bases. There are 12 residues in the CDR3. Here the CDR3 DNA reads TGTGCCAGTGGGCCAGGGGCTGAAAAACTGTTTTTT. Translating gives CASGPGAEKLFF.

The chain couples TRBV11-2 to TRBJ1-4; a possible D gene is TRBD1 (6 bases). V was pared by 0 bases and J by 8 bases, with 13 bases between. The CDR3 consists of 15 residues. CDR1 and CDR2 from the germline V gene are SGHAT and FQNNGV. The CDR3 sequence is CASSLELAGAEKLFF. DNA for the CDR3: TGTGCCAGCAGCTTAGAATTGGCAGGGGCCGAAAAACTGTTTTTT.

The gene calls are TRBV7-7 and TRBJ2-2, with 7 bases matching TRBD2. J lost 0 bases, V lost 5 bases, and 12 bases had no gene match. The germline V gene encodes CDR1 SSHAT and CDR2 FNYEAQ (reference sequence). This CDR3 has 18 residues. CDR3 region: CASSNSGSGRPNTGELFF. DNA of the CDR3: TGTGCCAGCAGCAACTCGGGTAGCGGGCGTCCGAACACCGGGGAGCTGTTTTTT.

The chain couples TRBV15 to TRBJ2-3; 7 bases fit TRBD1. This CDR3 contains 16 residues. Trimming cost V 0 bases and J 0 bases; bases outside gene matches: 3. CDR1 is LNHNV, CDR2 YYDKDF, per germline (reference sequence). The CDR3 protein is CATSRERQGSTDTQYF. DNA of the CDR3: TGTGCCACCAGCAGAGAACGACAGGGAAGCACAGATACGCAGTATTTT. The full variable domain, in which reference TRBV15 and TRBJ2-3 provide the parts outside the CDR3, is DAMVIQNPRYQVTQFGKPVTLSCSQTLNHNVMYWYQQKSSQAPKLLFHYYDKDFNNEADTPDNFQSRRPNTSFCFLDIRSPGLGDTAMYLCATSRERQGSTDTQYFGPGTRLTVL.

The V call is TRBV11-3, the J call TRBJ2-1; tentatively, D is TRBD2 (6 bases). Germline CDR1 and CDR2: SGHNT and YENEEA. The CDR3 runs 14 residues. Between the trimmed V and J ends, which lost 1 base and 8 bases, there was a span of 12 bases. CDR3 in amino acids: CASSLGTTLDEQFF. The CDR3 coding sequence is TGTGCCAGCAGCTTAGGGACTACTCTCGATGAGCAGTTCTTC.

CDR3 nucleotide sequence: TGTGCCAGCAGTTTTCGGGACAGGATTTACAATGAGCAGTTCTTC. Amino acids: CASSFRDRIYNEQFF. The chain combines TRBV28 with TRBJ2-1; 8 nucleotides agree with TRBD1. The CDR3 totals 15 residues. Germline V gene data show CDR1 as MDHEN and CDR2 as SYDVKM. V lost 3 bases, J lost 4 bases, and 5 bases stayed unmatched.

The rearrangement links TRBV5-6 to TRBJ2-5, with no clear D. Germline CDR1 SGHDT, CDR2 YYEEEE. V lost 2 bases, J lost 5 bases, and 13 bases lay in between. The CDR3 contains 14 residues. In DNA form, the CDR3 reads TGTGCCAGCAGCTTTGAGCGCCCTGGGGAGACCCAGTACTTC. Its protein is CASSFERPGETQYF.

The J gene is TRBJ2-2, the V gene TRBV19, with 9 bases aligning to TRBD2. There are 15 residues in the CDR3. Losses at the gene ends were 6 bases for V and 2 bases for J; bases not matched to a gene: 4. Germline CDR1 reads LNHDA; CDR2 reads SQIVND (reference sequence). The CDR3 spells CASRRLAENTGELFF. CDR3 nucleotide sequence: TGTGCCAGTAGAAGACTAGCGGAAAACACCGGGGAGCTGTTTTTT.